Below are 23 T cell receptor beta chains sequenced from a single sample in a study of graft-versus-host responses after intestinal transplantation (dated by TCRdb to about 2021). The time point tag for this specimen amounts to: cells obtained before transplantation from donor or recipient. Library preparation was by the immunoSEQ multiplex PCR assay. Sourced from immuneACCESS, this table was stored by TCRdb with only in-frame sequences that have V and J called. A share of the clones is absent; for the studies checked, an unresolved V gene accounts for under half, and the remainder has no known explanation. This sample lists about 8,200 clones; 30% were detected once. The ten largest clones take up more than 4.5% of the sample. The material sequenced was alloreactive CD4+ T cells from a mixed lymphocyte reaction culture, taken before intestinal transplant. What the cell subset or site label conveys for this sample: CFSE-low proliferating T cells sorted from roughly 6-day pre-transplant mixed lymphocyte reaction (GvH or HvG direction). All receptors derive from a human patient who received an intestinal transplant.

There are a few counts of this clone. The CDR3 sequence is CASSSGHFYTDTQYF. In nucleotides, the CDR3 is TGTGCCAGCAGCTCCGGACATTTTTACACAGATACGCAGTATTTT. The rearrangement uses TRBV11-3 and TRBJ2-3, with D tentatively TRBD1 (5 bases). The CDR3 is 15 residues long. CDR1 is SGHNT, CDR2 YENEEA, per germline. Trimming removed 4 bases from V and 2 bases from J, with 13 bases in between.

The chain uses TRBV18 and TRBJ2-5; no reliable D call. Trimming stripped 2 bases from V and 3 bases from J, with 10 bases between. Looked up from germline, CDR1 is KGHSH and CDR2 is LQKENI. The CDR3 contains 14 residues. CDR3 protein: CASSPKTAEETQYF. DNA for the CDR3: TGTGCCAGCTCACCAAAAACAGCTGAAGAGACCCAGTACTTC.

A few counts support this clone. V gene TRBV6-1 combines with J gene TRBJ1-5; weak D call: TRBD1 (5 bases). Per germline, CDR1 MNHNS and CDR2 SASEGT. The V and J ends lost 7 bases and 3 bases respectively, with 10 bases between them. The CDR3 consists of 13 residues. The DNA for the CDR3 is TGTGCCAGCACGGGGGGGACCAATCAGCCCCAGCATTTT. It encodes CASTGGTNQPQHF.

The chain recombines TRBV28 with TRBJ1-2; 7 bases match TRBD1. V trimming: 0 bases; J trimming: 5 bases; junction bases outside the gene matches: 0. Germline V CDR1 and CDR2: MDHEN, SYDVKM. This CDR3 has 13 amino acids. The CDR3 DNA reads TGTGCCAGCAGTTTATGGACAGGGTATGGCTACACCTTC. Its translation is CASSLWTGYGYTF.

This clone was found a few times. The chain joins TRBV5-4 to TRBJ1-4; tentative D call: TRBD1 (5 bases). Trimming shortened V by 7 bases and J by 5 bases, and 9 bases separated the two germline ends. This CDR3 is 12 amino acids long. Germline CDR1 reads SGHNT; CDR2 reads YYREEE (reference sequence). The CDR3 DNA reads as TGTGCCAGCGCGGGGGAGAATGAAAAACTGTTTTTT. This codes for CASAGENEKLFF.

This clone was seen only a few times. The rearrangement links TRBV5-1 to TRBJ2-3, with 15 bases matching TRBD2. V lost 2 bases, J lost 5 bases, and 3 bases stayed unmatched. This CDR3 region has 16 residues. The germline V gene encodes CDR1 SGHRS and CDR2 YFSETQ. In nucleotides, the CDR3 is TGCGCCAGCAGCTTCGGGACTAGCGGGGGGAGAGATACGCAGTATTTT. It codes for CASSFGTSGGRDTQYF.

This clone has just one count. This chain joins TRBV2 and TRBJ2-3, with no clear D. The CDR3 has 12 amino acids. The germline V and J ends were trimmed by 4 bases and 5 bases, with 7 bases remaining between them. CDR1 SNHLY and CDR2 FYNNEI come from the germline V gene. The CDR3 region is CASSVHLDTQYF. The CDR3 DNA follows: TGTGCCAGCAGTGTACACCTAGATACGCAGTATTTT.

J is TRBJ2-6 and V is TRBV7-3; D is ambiguous. V lost 5 bases and J 0 bases, leaving 5 bases between the germline ends. The germline CDR1 and CDR2 sequences are SGHTA and FQGTGA. This CDR3 comprises 14 residues. The CDR3 DNA reads as TGTGCCAGCAGCCAAAACTCTGGGGCCAACGTCCTGACTTTC. It is translated as CASSQNSGANVLTF.

The chain uses TRBV30 and TRBJ1-6, with a weak D call TRBD1 (6 bases). The length of the CDR3 is 14 residues. From germline, CDR1 is GTSNPN and CDR2 SVGIG (reference sequence). Written as DNA, the CDR3 is TGTGCGGCCGATTTTCCAGGGGTTGGATCACCCCTCCACTTT. It translates to CAADFPGVGSPLHF. The full variable domain, its missing parts supplied by reference TRBV30 and TRBJ1-6, is SQTIHQWPATLVQPVGSPLSLECTVEGTSNPNLYWYRQAAGRGLQLLFYSVGIGQISSEVPQNLSASRPQDRQFILSSKKLLLSDSGFYLCAADFPGVGSPLHFGNGTRLTVT.

This clone was counted a few times. This chain joins TRBV2 and TRBJ1-2; 7 bases map to TRBD1. Germline trimming cut 3 bases from V and 4 bases from J; bases unmatched to any gene: 2. The germline V gene has CDR1 SNHLY and CDR2 FYNNEI. The CDR3 runs to 13 residues. The CDR3 DNA follows: TGTGCCAGCAGTGACGAGGGGGCCTATGGCTACACCTTC. Translating it yields CASSDEGAYGYTF.

V and J are TRBV6-1 and TRBJ1-3; D call uncertain. The V end lost 4 bases, the J end lost 2 bases, and 24 bases lay between the germline ends. CDR1 MNHNS and CDR2 SASEGT come from the germline V gene. The CDR3 is 19 amino acids. The CDR3 is CASSAHSGVRRTPGNTIYF. The DNA for the CDR3 is TGTGCCAGCAGTGCCCACTCCGGGGTTCGGAGGACCCCTGGAAACACCATATATTTT.

In its sample, this clone was seen a few times. The chain uses TRBV6-5 and TRBJ1-1; the D gene is possibly TRBD1 (6 bases). Trimming cost V 5 bases and J 5 bases, with 18 bases left between them. CDR3 length equals 15 residues. Germline CDR1 MNHEY, CDR2 SVGAGI. CDR3 residues: CASSGTLTPRTEAFF. CDR3 DNA sequence: TGTGCCAGCAGTGGGACACTTACCCCTAGGACTGAAGCTTTCTTT.

In this sample, this clone turned up a few times. The V call is TRBV28, the J call TRBJ1-4; perhaps TRBD1 as D (6 bases). Germline values: CDR1 MDHEN, CDR2 SYDVKM. The CDR3 spans 15 residues. V was pared by 5 bases and J by 8 bases, with 18 bases between. The CDR3 DNA is TGTGCCAGCAGTGATATCGGGACAAGGGACGAAAAACTGTTTTTT. Encoded protein: CASSDIGTRDEKLFF.

This clone was counted only a few times. This chain joins TRBV13 and TRBJ2-1; TRBD2 matches 12 bases. Germline trimming cut 6 bases from V and 8 bases from J; bases unmatched to any gene: 5. CDR1 and CDR2 (germline): PRHDT, FYEKMQ (reference sequence). This CDR3 spans 14 amino acids. The CDR3 nucleotides read TGTGCCAGCAGACGGACTAGCGGGGAACATGAGCAGTTCTTC. It yields the protein CASRRTSGEHEQFF.

The chain uses TRBV19 and TRBJ1-2; 8 bases are a match to TRBD1. Germline V gene lookup returns CDR1 LNHDA and CDR2 SQIVND (reference sequence). The CDR3 is made up of 15 amino acids. The V segment lost 7 bases and the J segment 6 bases; nucleotides outside the gene matches: 13. This CDR3 reads CASKGRAGGPDGYTF. In nucleotides, the CDR3 is TGTGCCAGTAAGGGCCGGGCAGGGGGCCCCGATGGCTACACCTTC.

This clone is medium-sized. The CDR3 bases are TGTGCCAGCCCCGGGACCGGGACAGGGGGCGAAAAACTGTTTTTT. As protein: CASPGTGTGGEKLFF. This chain uses TRBV11-2 with TRBJ1-4; TRBD1 agrees at 12 bases. The CDR3 extends over 15 amino acids. With V trimmed by 8 bases and J by 8 bases, 9 bases remained unmatched. The germline CDR1 and CDR2 sequences are SGHAT and FQNNGV.

The chain combines TRBV7-9 with TRBJ2-2, with TRBD1 matching 7 bases. The CDR3 totals 15 residues. The germline gives CDR1 SEHNR, CDR2 FQNEAQ (reference sequence). J gave up 7 bases and V 2 bases, and 7 bases lay outside the gene matches. In DNA, the CDR3 is TGTGCCAGCAGCTTACTCCGGGACAGAAGCGGGGAGCTGTTTTTT. It is translated as CASSLLRDRSGELFF.

The chain combines TRBV9 with TRBJ2-3; no definite D call. The CDR3 consists of 14 residues. Germline CDR1 reads SGDLS; CDR2 reads YYNGEE. Trimming pared 4 bases from V and 6 bases from J, leaving 15 bases between. The CDR3 coding sequence is TGTGCCAGCAGCCCCCCTGGCGGCGTTGATACGCAGTATTTT. Encoded protein: CASSPPGGVDTQYF. The whole variable domain, remainder taken from reference TRBV9 and TRBJ2-3, is DSGVTQTPKHLITATGQRVTLRCSPRSGDLSVYWYQQSLDQGLQFLIQYYNGEERAKGNILERFSAQQFPDLHSELNLSSLELGDSALYFCASSPPGGVDTQYFGPGTRLTVL.

By share, this clone counts as medium-sized (0.01 to 0.1%). The chain links TRBV4-1 to TRBJ2-1, with 8 bases that match TRBD2. Germline-derived CDR1 and CDR2 are MGHRA and YSYEKL. The junction had 7 bases not matched to a gene; V was cut back by 5 bases and J by 7 bases. The length of the CDR3 is 14 residues. CDR3 DNA: TGCGCCAGCAGCTTACGGACTAGCTGGAATGAGCAGTTCTTC. Its translation is CASSLRTSWNEQFF.

This chain connects TRBV15 to TRBJ1-1, with D tentatively TRBD1 (5 bases). Germline-derived CDR1 and CDR2 are LNHNV and YYDKDF (reference sequence). This CDR3 has 17 residues. With 0 bases removed from V and 5 bases from J, the gap between germline ends came to 19 bases. The CDR3 loop reads CATSRDRGGIGRTEAFF. The CDR3 DNA is TGTGCCACCAGCAGAGATCGGGGGGGGATCGGAAGAACTGAAGCTTTCTTT.

This clone is medium-sized within its sample. Different DNA sequences within this sample yield the same CDR3. The J gene is TRBJ1-4, the V gene TRBV28; weak D call: TRBD1 (6 bases). The germline V gene has CDR1 MDHEN and CDR2 SYDVKM. The CDR3 is made up of 14 amino acids. Trimming shortened V by 6 bases and J by 3 bases, and 11 bases separated the two germline ends. In DNA, the CDR3 is TGTGCCAGCAGCCGAGGACAGTCTAATGAAAAACTGTTTTTT. It translates to CASSRGQSNEKLFF.

This chain joins TRBV9 and TRBJ1-3; 11 bases align to TRBD1. Germline CDR1 and CDR2: SGDLS and YYNGEE. Trimming removed 2 bases from V and 3 bases from J; junction bases left unmatched: 7. The CDR3 consists of 17 residues. The CDR3 DNA follows: TGTGCCAGCAGCGTGGAACCGGGACAGGGGGGTGGAAACACCATATATTTT. Translated: CASSVEPGQGGGNTIYF. The whole variable domain, remainder taken from reference TRBV9 and TRBJ1-3, is DSGVTQTPKHLITATGQRVTLRCSPRSGDLSVYWYQQSLDQGLQFLIQYYNGEERAKGNILERFSAQQFPDLHSELNLSSLELGDSALYFCASSVEPGQGGGNTIYFGEGSWLTVV.

This clone was detected only a few times. The genes are TRBV2 and TRBJ1-2; 8 bases are shared with TRBD1. The CDR3 runs 15 residues. Germline CDR1 is SNHLY and CDR2 is FYNNEI. V dropped 0 bases and J dropped 2; count of bases not matched to a gene: 2. Written as DNA, the CDR3 is TGTGCCAGCAGTGAAGCGGACAGGGCAAACTATGGCTACACCTTC. Its protein is CASSEADRANYGYTF.